The 25 T cell receptor beta chains below all came from one sample that was sequenced in a study of blood T cell repertoires in COVID-19. Libraries were prepared by immunoSEQ multiplex PCR; TCRdb keeps only in-frame clonotypes and omits some of them. The repertoire holds 150,000 to 200,000 clones, with 80% to 90% as singletons. Specimen: PBMCs or T cells enriched from blood (not recorded which). The receptors shown here come from a woman under 30 who had recovered from COVID-19.

The CDR3 nucleotides are TGTGCCAGCAGCTTTGTAGCGGGGGACACAGATACGCAGTATTTT. It specifies CASSFVAGDTDTQYF. The rearrangement links TRBV7-9 to TRBJ2-3, with TRBD2 matching 9 bases. The germline V gene encodes CDR1 SEHNR and CDR2 FQNEAQ (reference sequence). After removal of 3 bases from V and 2 bases from J, the junction contained 3 bases not matched to a gene. The CDR3 length is 15 residues.

This clone was seen just once. The V gene is TRBV6-5, the J gene TRBJ2-7, with unresolved D. Trimming left V 6 bases short and J 0 bases short, with 9 bases between. Germline values: CDR1 MNHEY, CDR2 SVGAGI. CDR3 length: 13 residues. The CDR3 DNA reads TGTGCCAGCAGCCCGGGTCTCTCCTACGAGCAGTACTTC. It specifies CASSPGLSYEQYF.

J is TRBJ1-2 and V is TRBV27; 9 nucleotides align to TRBD1. Per germline, CDR1 MNHEY and CDR2 SMNVEV (reference sequence). J gave up 5 bases and V 3 bases, and 13 bases lay outside the gene matches. There are 17 residues in the CDR3. The CDR3 DNA is TGTGCCAGCAGTTTCCTCACCCCACAGGGGGCTTGGTATGGCTACACCTTC. Protein product: CASSFLTPQGAWYGYTF.

The gene calls are TRBV29-1 and TRBJ1-5, with D tentatively TRBD1 (5 bases). Trimming cost V 7 bases and J 2 bases, with 9 bases left between them. This CDR3 has 12 residues. Looked up from germline, CDR1 is SQVTM and CDR2 is ANQGSEA. DNA for the CDR3: TGCAGCGACACGGGGGGCAATCAGCCCCAGCATTTT. This encodes CSDTGGNQPQHF.

The V and J genes are TRBV7-2 and TRBJ1-2; TRBD1 matches 11 bases. CDR1 is SGHTA and CDR2 is FQGNSA in the germline V gene. V was pared by 5 bases and J by 6 bases, with 11 bases of the junction left unmatched. The CDR3 loop spans 16 amino acids. DNA of the CDR3: TGTGCCAGCAGCCTCAACGCCCCGGGACAGGGGGATGGCTACACCTTC. This gives the protein CASSLNAPGQGDGYTF.

CDR3 residues: CASTRTGILGQPQHF. DNA for the CDR3: TGTGCCAGCACCAGGACAGGGATACTGGGCCAGCCCCAGCATTTT. The chain combines TRBV2 with TRBJ1-5, with 8 bases matching TRBD1. The CDR3 loop spans 15 amino acids. Germline CDR1 reads SNHLY; CDR2 reads FYNNEI. V trimming: 7 bases; J trimming: 7 bases; junction bases outside the gene matches: 12.

The rearrangement uses TRBV5-1 and TRBJ2-2, with 7 nucleotides matching TRBD1. Germline assignment: CDR1 SGHRS and CDR2 YFSETQ. The CDR3 contains 15 residues. V was clipped by 0 bases and J by 8 bases; unmatched bases: 7. The CDR3 is CASSLAPDRVGELFF. In DNA, the CDR3 is TGCGCCAGCAGCTTGGCCCCCGACAGGGTAGGGGAGCTGTTTTTT.

This clone was counted once. This chain uses TRBV28 with TRBJ1-2; 8 bases map to TRBD1. Trimming took 3 bases from V and 7 from J; bases not matched to a gene: 1. The CDR3 spans 12 residues. Germline CDR1 is MDHEN and CDR2 is SYDVKM. Here the CDR3 DNA reads TGTGCCAGCAGTTTTACAGGGGGTGGCTACACCTTC. Translated, it gives CASSFTGGGYTF.

The chain joins TRBV30 to TRBJ2-2; 12 nucleotides agree with TRBD2. With 3 bases clipped from V and 3 bases from J, the junction kept 2 bases outside the gene matches. Germline V gives CDR1 GTSNPN, CDR2 SVGIG (reference sequence). This CDR3 is built from 15 residues. CDR3 amino acids: CAWRSSGRDTGELFF. As DNA, the CDR3 is TGTGCCTGGAGGTCTAGCGGGAGGGACACCGGGGAGCTGTTTTTT.

V gene TRBV10-3 combines with J gene TRBJ1-2; D remains unclear. V was shortened by 1 base and J by 4 bases, with 10 bases between the two germline ends. Germline V gene sequence: CDR1 ENHRY, CDR2 SYGVKD. There are 14 residues in the CDR3. The CDR3 DNA reads as TGTGCCATCAGTGAGTTAGTCACTACCTATGGCTACACCTTC. Protein sequence: CAISELVTTYGYTF.

V and J are TRBV6-5 and TRBJ1-2, with D tentatively TRBD1 (5 bases). The germline V and J ends were trimmed by 6 bases and 5 bases, with 19 bases remaining between them. Germline assignment: CDR1 MNHEY and CDR2 SVGAGI. The CDR3 contains 15 residues. CDR3 amino acids: CASSRGTDYLYGYTF. The CDR3 coding sequence is TGTGCCAGCAGCCGGGGGACGGACTATTTATATGGCTACACCTTC.

V and J are TRBV6-5 and TRBJ2-7; 9 bases match TRBD1. J was trimmed by 4 bases and V by 2 bases; bases with no gene match: 3. CDR1 and CDR2 (germline): MNHEY, SVGAGI. This CDR3 has 14 amino acids. CDR3 DNA: TGTGCCAGCAGTTACGGGGACAGGGAGTACGAGCAGTACTTC. It translates to CASSYGDREYEQYF.

CDR3 region: CASSLGSVNTYNEQFF. CDR3 DNA sequence: TGCGCCAGCAGCTTGGGTTCCGTAAACACCTACAATGAGCAGTTCTTC. The chain couples TRBV5-1 to TRBJ2-1; D unclear. CDR1 and CDR2 (germline): SGHRS, YFSETQ. Trimming removed 0 bases from V and 2 bases from J, with 12 bases in between. The CDR3 is 16 residues long.

The rearrangement uses TRBV18 and TRBJ1-1; 7 positions match TRBD1. Losses at the gene ends were 2 bases for V and 3 bases for J; bases not matched to a gene: 0. The CDR3 extends over 13 amino acids. CDR1 is KGHSH and CDR2 is LQKENI in the germline V gene. CDR3 sequence reads: CASSPDRDTEAFF. In DNA form, the CDR3 reads TGTGCCAGCTCACCAGACAGGGACACTGAAGCTTTCTTT.

The chain recombines TRBV3-1 (or the pseudogene TRBV3-2) with TRBJ2-7; D is possibly TRBD2 (5 bases). Germline CDR1 LGHDT, CDR2 YNNKEL (reference sequence). The CDR3 is made up of 14 amino acids. V lost 1 base and J lost 0, with 7 bases in between. The CDR3 sequence is CASSQATTSYEQYF. The CDR3 region has the DNA TGTGCCAGCAGCCAAGCGACTACCTCCTACGAGCAGTACTTC.

The chain combines TRBV28 with TRBJ1-6; the D is unclear. This CDR3 comprises 12 residues. CDR1 and CDR2 (germline): MDHEN, SYDVKM. V was cut by 5 bases and J by 8 bases, with 7 bases left in between. The CDR3 protein is CASSPPDSPLHF. The CDR3 region has the DNA TGTGCCAGCAGTCCACCGGATTCACCCCTCCACTTT.

Only one count was recorded for this clone. This rearrangement joins TRBV27 to TRBJ1-3, with D possibly being TRBD1 (6 bases). Germline values: CDR1 MNHEY, CDR2 SMNVEV (reference sequence). The CDR3 is 18 amino acids. V gave up 8 bases and J gave up 0 bases, with 23 bases separating them. CDR3 sequence (DNA): TGTGCCAGCCACTTCCCTTGCCCCACAGGGATCTCTGGAAACACCATATATTTT. Its translation: CASHFPCPTGISGNTIYF.

V gene TRBV14 combines with J gene TRBJ2-1; D is undetermined. Trimming stripped 0 bases from V and 5 bases from J, with 8 bases between. Germline V gene data show CDR1 as SGHDN and CDR2 as FVKESK. The CDR3 loop spans 14 amino acids. The CDR3 sequence is CASSQDLANNEQFF. Written as DNA, the CDR3 is TGTGCCAGCAGCCAAGATTTGGCAAACAATGAGCAGTTCTTC.

This clone was recorded once. The chain uses TRBV19 and TRBJ1-2, with 8 bases lining up with TRBD1. With 5 bases clipped from V and 4 bases from J, the junction kept 12 bases outside the gene matches. The CDR3 sequence is 16 residues long. Germline V lookup: CDR1 LNHDA, CDR2 SQIVND (reference sequence). The DNA for the CDR3 is TGTGCCAGTAGTGGACAGGGATCCTATAGCCCCTATGGCTACACCTTC. Protein: CASSGQGSYSPYGYTF.

The rearrangement uses TRBV6-5 and TRBJ1-5; possible D gene TRBD1, 5 bases. This CDR3 is 15 amino acids long. The V end lost 0 bases, the J end lost 2 bases, and 8 bases lay between the germline ends. Germline values: CDR1 MNHEY, CDR2 SVGAGI. CDR3 bases: TGTGCCAGCAGTTACTCGGACAAGGGCAATCAGCCCCAGCATTTT. The encoded protein is CASSYSDKGNQPQHF.

J is TRBJ2-7 and V is TRBV27; D remains unclear. Germline CDR1 is MNHEY and CDR2 is SMNVEV (reference sequence). Trimming removed 0 bases from V and 0 bases from J, with 9 bases in between. The CDR3 covers 15 residues. The CDR3 bases are TGTGCCAGCAGTTTATCCTATACGAGCTCCTACGAGCAGTACTTC. Protein product: CASSLSYTSSYEQYF.

J is TRBJ1-4 and V is TRBV18, with 8 bases lining up with TRBD1. The CDR3 loop spans 15 amino acids. V was pared by 3 bases and J by 5 bases, with 5 bases of the junction left unmatched. Germline V gene lookup returns CDR1 KGHSH and CDR2 LQKENI. DNA for the CDR3: TGTGCCAGCTCACCGGGCAGGGGGCGAAATGAAAAACTGTTTTTT. Translation: CASSPGRGRNEKLFF.

The genes are TRBV3-1 (or the pseudogene TRBV3-2) and TRBJ1-2, with 11 bases fitting TRBD1. V lost 3 bases to trimming and J lost 7 bases; unmatched junction nucleotides: 1. CDR3 size: 13 residues. The V gene's germline CDR1 is LGHDT and CDR2 YNNKEL (reference sequence). The CDR3 DNA is TGTGCCAGCAGCCAGGGACAGGGGGGTGGCTACACCTTC. Its protein is CASSQGQGGGYTF.

This clone came up a few times. V usage is TRBV9 and J usage is TRBJ2-7; 12 nucleotides line up with TRBD1. The CDR3 spans 14 residues. CDR1 and CDR2 from the germline V gene are SGDLS and YYNGEE. V was clipped by 4 bases and J by 5 bases; unmatched bases: 4. DNA of the CDR3: TGTGCCAGCAGCCCGGGACAGGGGGCTCACGAGCAGTACTTC. This translates into CASSPGQGAHEQYF.

The J gene is TRBJ1-5, the V gene TRBV10-3, with TRBD1 matching over 8 bases. The CDR3 length is 16 residues. The junction had 7 bases not matched to a gene; V was cut back by 0 bases and J by 6 bases. Germline CDR1 reads ENHRY; CDR2 reads SYGVKD. CDR3 sequence reads: CAISESGQGERQPQHF. The CDR3 region has the DNA TGTGCCATCAGTGAGTCAGGACAGGGCGAGCGTCAGCCCCAGCATTTT.